This T cell receptor beta chain was identified in a study of T cells in Graves' hyperthyroidism and ophthalmopathy. Regions amplified from RNA transcripts were the TCR beta CDR3 regions. First-round RT-PCR of the TCR CDR3 relied on the HTBI primer set. Using its own MiXCR run on the multiplex PCR reads, TCRdb lists one record per CDR3 protein. In the table there are roughly 500,000 distinct CDR3 sequences, 40% to 55% of which are singletons. General study points: Blood also carried most thyroid clonotypes expanded above 0.001. In simple terms, a model built on 13 V-J features told ophthalmopathy apart from stable hyperthyroidism.

In the case of this clonotype: The antigen remains undetermined.

CDR3 length: 19 residues. The V and J ends lost 5 bases and 1 base respectively, with 23 bases between them. Germline assignment: CDR1 ENHRY and CDR2 SYGVKD. The clonotype comes from an adult woman with Graves' disease, either hyperthyroidism or ophthalmopathy (not recorded which). This rearrangement joins TRBV10-3 to TRBJ2-2; TRBD1 is a possible D gene (6 bases). Sequenced: peripheral blood or thyroid tissue (not recorded which). CDR3 coding DNA: TGTGCCATCAGTTCCTACAGGGTAATCCCCCTCCTGAACACCGGGGAGCTGTTTTTT. This codes for CAISSYRVIPLLNTGELFF.